Following are 8 T cell receptor beta chains from one sample sequenced in a study of OX40 agonist ivuxolimab in advanced cancers. The table came from immunoSEQ multiplex PCR; TCRdb's copy has only in-frame clones and leaves some out. The sample consists of 75,000 to 95,000 clones, 89% of them appearing once. Sequenced material: CD4+ or CD8+ T cells sorted from blood, taken in a trial of the OX40 agonist ivuxolimab. These receptors were collected from an adult with an advanced solid tumor such as melanoma, head and neck, liver or kidney cancer.

This chain uses TRBV6-5 with TRBJ1-1; D call uncertain. The V and J ends lost 2 bases and 1 base respectively, with 11 bases between them. This CDR3 comprises 15 residues. Germline V gene data show CDR1 as MNHEY and CDR2 as SVGAGI. CDR3 nucleotides: TGTGCCAGCAGTTACCGCTCTAAATGGAACACTGAAGCTTTCTTT. It is translated as CASSYRSKWNTEAFF.

The chain has TRBV28 and TRBJ2-3; 13 bases agree with TRBD2. The V segment lost 6 bases and the J segment 6 bases; nucleotides outside the gene matches: 6. Per germline, CDR1 MDHEN and CDR2 SYDVKM. This CDR3 is 15 amino acids long. The CDR3 protein is CASRRTSGRTDTQYF. The CDR3 coding sequence is TGTGCCAGCAGAAGGACTAGCGGGAGAACTGATACGCAGTATTTT.

The rearrangement uses TRBV7-9 and TRBJ2-1; possible D gene TRBD1, 5 bases. Germline V CDR1 and CDR2: SEHNR, FQNEAQ (reference sequence). Trimming shortened V by 4 bases and J by 8 bases, and 9 bases separated the two germline ends. The CDR3 runs 12 residues. The CDR3 coding sequence is TGTGCCAGCAGCTGGGGCAGCTATGAGCAGTTCTTC. Protein: CASSWGSYEQFF. Together with reference TRBV7-9 and TRBJ2-1, the CDR3 gives the full variable domain: DTGVSQNPRHKITKRGQNVTFRCDPISEHNRLYWYRQTLGQGPEFLTYFQNEAQLEKSRLLSDRFSAERPKGSFSTLEIQRTEQGDSAMYLCASSWGSYEQFFGPGTRLTVL.

This sequence joins TRBV6-6 and TRBJ2-1; the D is unclear. This CDR3 is 13 amino acids long. V was clipped by 0 bases and J by 9 bases, with 9 bases between them. Germline V CDR1 and CDR2: MNHNY, SVGAGI (reference sequence). CDR3 nucleotide sequence: TGTGCCAGCAGTTACTCGAGTGGCAGTGAGCAGTTCTTC. This encodes CASSYSSGSEQFF.

The J gene is TRBJ2-5, the V gene TRBV7-9, with 13 bases identical to TRBD2. CDR3 length: 16 amino acids. Germline-derived CDR1 and CDR2 are SEHNR and FQNEAQ (reference sequence). Trimming at V came to 5 bases and at J to 5 bases, leaving 8 bases not matched to a gene. CDR3 sequence (DNA): TGTGCCAGCAGCAATCTCGGACTAGCGGGAGAGGAGACCCAGTACTTC. As protein: CASSNLGLAGEETQYF.

This clone was detected only once. V gene TRBV6-6 combines with J gene TRBJ2-6; D ambiguous. This CDR3 is 14 amino acids long. Trimming shortened V by 3 bases and J by 1 base, and 4 bases separated the two germline ends. Germline-derived CDR1 and CDR2 are MNHNY and SVGAGI (reference sequence). In nucleotides, the CDR3 is TGTGCCAGCAGTTATCAATCTGGGGCCAACGTCCTGACTTTC. Its protein is CASSYQSGANVLTF.

This chain links TRBV6-1 with TRBJ2-5; TRBD2 might be the D (5 bases). Per germline, CDR1 MNHNS and CDR2 SASEGT. This CDR3 region has 14 residues. V dropped 0 bases and J dropped 6 bases, with 11 bases sitting between them. CDR3 nucleotides: TGTGCCAGCAGTGAAGCTAGGTTCGGGAAGACCCAGTACTTC. This gives the protein CASSEARFGKTQYF.

V usage is TRBV6-6 and J usage is TRBJ2-1, with TRBD1 identical over 8 bases. The CDR3 covers 15 residues. Trimming at V came to 6 bases and at J to 6 bases, leaving 10 bases not matched to a gene. From germline, CDR1 is MNHNY and CDR2 SVGAGI (reference sequence). CDR3 amino acids: CASSQLRTGFNEQFF. The CDR3 DNA reads as TGTGCCAGCAGCCAACTACGGACAGGGTTCAATGAGCAGTTCTTC.